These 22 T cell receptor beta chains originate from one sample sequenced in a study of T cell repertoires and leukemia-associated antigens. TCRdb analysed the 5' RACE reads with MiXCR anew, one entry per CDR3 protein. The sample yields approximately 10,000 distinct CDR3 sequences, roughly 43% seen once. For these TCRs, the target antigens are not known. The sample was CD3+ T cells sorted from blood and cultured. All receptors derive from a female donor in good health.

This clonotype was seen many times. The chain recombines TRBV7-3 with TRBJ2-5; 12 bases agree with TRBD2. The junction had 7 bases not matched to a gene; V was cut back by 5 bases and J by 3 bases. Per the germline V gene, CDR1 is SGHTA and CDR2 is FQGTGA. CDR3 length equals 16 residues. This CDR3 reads CASSPEGLAGKETQYF. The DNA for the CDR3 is TGTGCCAGCAGCCCCGAAGGACTAGCGGGAAAAGAGACCCAGTACTTC. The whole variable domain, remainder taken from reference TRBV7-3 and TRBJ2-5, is GAGVSQTPSNKVTEKGKYVELRCDPISGHTALYWYRQSLGQGPEFLIYFQGTGAADDSGLPNDRFFAVRPEGSVSTLKIQRTERGDSAVYLCASSPEGLAGKETQYFGPGTRLLVL.

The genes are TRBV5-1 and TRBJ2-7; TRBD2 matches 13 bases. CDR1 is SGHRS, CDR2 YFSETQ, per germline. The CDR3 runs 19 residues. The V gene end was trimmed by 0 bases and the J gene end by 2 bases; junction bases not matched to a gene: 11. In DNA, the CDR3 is TGCGCCAGCAGCTTGGTAACTAGCGGGAGGGACAGGGTTACCTACGAGCAGTACTTC. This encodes CASSLVTSGRDRVTYEQYF.

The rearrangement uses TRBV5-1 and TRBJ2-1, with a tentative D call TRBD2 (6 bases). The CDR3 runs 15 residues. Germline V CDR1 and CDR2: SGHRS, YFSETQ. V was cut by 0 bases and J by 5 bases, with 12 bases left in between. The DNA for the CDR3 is TGCGCCAGCAGCTTGGATTGGGTAGCGGACAATGAGCAGTTCTTC. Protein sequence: CASSLDWVADNEQFF.

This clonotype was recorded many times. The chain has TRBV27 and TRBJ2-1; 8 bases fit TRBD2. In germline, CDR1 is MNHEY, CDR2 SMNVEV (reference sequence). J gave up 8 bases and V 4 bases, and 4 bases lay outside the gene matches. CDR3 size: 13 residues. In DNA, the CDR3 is TGTGCCAGCAGTTCGGGGGGGGTTCATGAGCAGTTCTTC. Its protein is CASSSGGVHEQFF.

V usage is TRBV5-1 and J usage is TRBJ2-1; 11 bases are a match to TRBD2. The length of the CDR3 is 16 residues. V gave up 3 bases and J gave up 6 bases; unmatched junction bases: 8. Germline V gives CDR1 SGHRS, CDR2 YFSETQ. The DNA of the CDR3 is TGCGCCAGCAGCTCGCGTAGACTAGCGGGAAGCAATGAGCAGTTCTTC. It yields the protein CASSSRRLAGSNEQFF.

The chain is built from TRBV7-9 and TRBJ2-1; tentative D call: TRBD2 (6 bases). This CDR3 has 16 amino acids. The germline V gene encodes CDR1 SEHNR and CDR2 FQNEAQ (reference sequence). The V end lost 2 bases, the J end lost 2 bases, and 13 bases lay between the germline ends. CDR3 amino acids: CASSLKGGGTYNEQFF. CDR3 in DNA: TGTGCCAGCAGCTTAAAAGGCGGAGGGACCTACAATGAGCAGTTCTTC.

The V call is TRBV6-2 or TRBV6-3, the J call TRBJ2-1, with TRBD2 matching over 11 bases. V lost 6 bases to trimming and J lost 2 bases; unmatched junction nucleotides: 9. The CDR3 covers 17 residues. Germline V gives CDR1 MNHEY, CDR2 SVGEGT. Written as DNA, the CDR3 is TGTGCCAGCAGAACTACCATGGGACTAGCGGCCTACAATGAGCAGTTCTTC. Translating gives CASRTTMGLAAYNEQFF.

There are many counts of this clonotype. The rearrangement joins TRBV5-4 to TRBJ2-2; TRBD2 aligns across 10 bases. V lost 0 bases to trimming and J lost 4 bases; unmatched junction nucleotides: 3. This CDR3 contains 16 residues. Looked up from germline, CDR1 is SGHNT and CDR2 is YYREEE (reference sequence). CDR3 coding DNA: TGTGCCAGCAGCTTGGGGGGACTAGCGACCACCGGGGAGCTGTTTTTT. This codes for CASSLGGLATTGELFF.

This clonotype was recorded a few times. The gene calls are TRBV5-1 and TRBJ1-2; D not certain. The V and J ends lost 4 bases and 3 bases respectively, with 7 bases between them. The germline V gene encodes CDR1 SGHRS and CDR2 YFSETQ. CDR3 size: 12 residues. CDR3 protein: CASSGQDYGYTF. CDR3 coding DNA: TGCGCCAGCAGCGGCCAGGACTATGGCTACACCTTC.

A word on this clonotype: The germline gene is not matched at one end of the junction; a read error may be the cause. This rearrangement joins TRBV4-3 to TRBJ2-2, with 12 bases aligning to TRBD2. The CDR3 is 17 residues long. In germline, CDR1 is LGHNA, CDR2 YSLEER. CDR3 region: CTSSRGLAGPRTGELFF. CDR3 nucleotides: TGCACCAGCAGTCGAGGACTAGCGGGACCACGGACCGGGGAGCTGTTTTTT.

CDR3 loop: CSVFIAGGNTMRQFF. The CDR3 DNA reads as TGCAGCGTCTTTATAGCGGGAGGTAACACAATGAGGCAGTTCTTC. The chain carries TRBV29-1 and TRBJ2-1, with 10 bases aligning to TRBD2. This CDR3 has 15 residues. Germline CDR1 is SQVTM and CDR2 is ANQGSEA. V dropped 6 bases and J dropped 12; count of bases not matched to a gene: 17.

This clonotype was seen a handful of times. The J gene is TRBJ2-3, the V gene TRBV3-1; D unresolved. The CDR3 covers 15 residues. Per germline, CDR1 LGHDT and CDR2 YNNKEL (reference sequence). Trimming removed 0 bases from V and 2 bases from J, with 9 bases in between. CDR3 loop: CASSQDGLNTDTQYF. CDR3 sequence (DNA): TGTGCCAGCAGCCAAGATGGTCTCAACACAGATACGCAGTATTTT.

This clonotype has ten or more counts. The chain's CDR3 is CSARHGRGQETQYF. CDR3 nucleotide sequence: TGCAGTGCTAGGCACGGCAGGGGACAAGAGACCCAGTACTTC. The rearrangement joins TRBV20-1 to TRBJ2-5; weak D call: TRBD1 (6 bases). This CDR3 comprises 14 residues. Germline loops: CDR1 DFQATT, CDR2 SNEGSKA (reference sequence). V was trimmed by 3 bases and J by 2 bases, leaving 13 bases between them.

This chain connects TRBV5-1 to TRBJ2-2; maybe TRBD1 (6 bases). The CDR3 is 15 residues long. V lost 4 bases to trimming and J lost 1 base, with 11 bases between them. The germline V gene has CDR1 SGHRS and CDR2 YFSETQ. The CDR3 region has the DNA TGCGCCAGCAGCCGACAGGTTGGGAACACCGGGGAGCTGTTTTTT. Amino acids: CASSRQVGNTGELFF. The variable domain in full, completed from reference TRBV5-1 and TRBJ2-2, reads KAGVTQTPRYLIKTRGQQVTLSCSPISGHRSVSWYQQTPGQGLQFLFEYFSETQRNKGNFPGRFSGRQFSNSRSEMNVSTLELGDSALYLCASSRQVGNTGELFFGEGSRLTVL.

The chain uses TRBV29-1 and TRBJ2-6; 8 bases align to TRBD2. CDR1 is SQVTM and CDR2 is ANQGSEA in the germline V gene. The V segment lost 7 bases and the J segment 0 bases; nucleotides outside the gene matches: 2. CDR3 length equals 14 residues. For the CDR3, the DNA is TGCAGCGCGGGAGGGACCTCTGGGGCCAACGTCCTGACTTTC. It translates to CSAGGTSGANVLTF.

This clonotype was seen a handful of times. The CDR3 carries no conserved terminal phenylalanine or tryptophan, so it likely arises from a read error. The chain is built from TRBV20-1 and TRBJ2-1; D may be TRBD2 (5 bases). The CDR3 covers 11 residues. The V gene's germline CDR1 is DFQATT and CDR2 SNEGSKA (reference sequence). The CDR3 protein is CSTRFIDEQFL. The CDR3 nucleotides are TGCAGTACTAGATTTATCGATGAGCAGTTCCTC.

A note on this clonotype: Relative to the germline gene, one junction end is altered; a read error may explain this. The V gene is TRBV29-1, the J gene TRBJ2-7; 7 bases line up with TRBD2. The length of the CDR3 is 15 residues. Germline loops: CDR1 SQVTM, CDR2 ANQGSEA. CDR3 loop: CSVEDLGEGGDERYF. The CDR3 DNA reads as TGCAGCGTTGAAGATCTCGGGGAGGGAGGGGACGAGCGGTACTTC.

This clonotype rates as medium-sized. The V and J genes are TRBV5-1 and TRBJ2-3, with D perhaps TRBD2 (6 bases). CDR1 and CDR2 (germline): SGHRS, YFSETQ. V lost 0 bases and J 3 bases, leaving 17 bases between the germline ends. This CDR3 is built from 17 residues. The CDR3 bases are TGCGCCAGCAGCTTGGGCAGGACAAGGAGGGCAACAGATACGCAGTATTTT. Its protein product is CASSLGRTRRATDTQYF.

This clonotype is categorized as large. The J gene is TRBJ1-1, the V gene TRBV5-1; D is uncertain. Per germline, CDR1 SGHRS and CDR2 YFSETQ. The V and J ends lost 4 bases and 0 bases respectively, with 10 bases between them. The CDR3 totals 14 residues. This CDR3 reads CASSPETLNTEAFF. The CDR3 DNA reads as TGCGCCAGCAGCCCGGAGACCCTGAACACTGAAGCTTTCTTT.

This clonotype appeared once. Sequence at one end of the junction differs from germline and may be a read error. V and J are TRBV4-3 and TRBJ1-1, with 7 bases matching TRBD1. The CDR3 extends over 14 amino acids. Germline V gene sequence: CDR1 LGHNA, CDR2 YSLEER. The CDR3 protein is CASSTRTGETGAFF. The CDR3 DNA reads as TGCGCCAGCAGCACCAGAACAGGGGAGACTGGAGCTTTCTTT.

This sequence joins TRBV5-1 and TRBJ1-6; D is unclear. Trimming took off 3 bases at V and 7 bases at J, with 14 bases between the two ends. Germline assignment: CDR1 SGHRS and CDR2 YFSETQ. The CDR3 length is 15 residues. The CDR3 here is CASSSDGWKNSPLHF. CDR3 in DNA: TGCGCCAGCAGCTCGGACGGGTGGAAAAATTCACCCCTCCACTTT.

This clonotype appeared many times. CDR3 protein: CASSRTSGSSPLTQYF. The CDR3 DNA sequence: TGTGCCAGCAGCAGGACTAGCGGGAGTTCCCCGTTAACCCAGTACTTC. The chain uses TRBV6-5 and TRBJ2-5; TRBD2 matches 13 bases. The V and J ends lost 6 bases and 8 bases, in that order; junction bases with no gene match: 12. CDR1 and CDR2 from the germline V gene are MNHEY and SVGAGI. The CDR3 is made up of 16 amino acids.